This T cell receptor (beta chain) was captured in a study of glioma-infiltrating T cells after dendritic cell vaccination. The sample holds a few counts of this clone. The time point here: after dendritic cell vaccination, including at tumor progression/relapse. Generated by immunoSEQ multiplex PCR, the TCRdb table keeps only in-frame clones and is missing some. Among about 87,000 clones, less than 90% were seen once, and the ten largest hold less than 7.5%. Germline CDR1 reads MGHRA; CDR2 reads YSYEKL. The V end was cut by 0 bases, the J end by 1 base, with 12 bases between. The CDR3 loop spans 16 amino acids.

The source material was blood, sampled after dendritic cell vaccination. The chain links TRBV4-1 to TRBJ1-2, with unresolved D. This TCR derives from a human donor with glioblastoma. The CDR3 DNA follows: TGCGCCAGCAGCCAAGATCTGGGCAGTCTTAACTATGGCTACACCTTC. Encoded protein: CASSQDLGSLNYGYTF.